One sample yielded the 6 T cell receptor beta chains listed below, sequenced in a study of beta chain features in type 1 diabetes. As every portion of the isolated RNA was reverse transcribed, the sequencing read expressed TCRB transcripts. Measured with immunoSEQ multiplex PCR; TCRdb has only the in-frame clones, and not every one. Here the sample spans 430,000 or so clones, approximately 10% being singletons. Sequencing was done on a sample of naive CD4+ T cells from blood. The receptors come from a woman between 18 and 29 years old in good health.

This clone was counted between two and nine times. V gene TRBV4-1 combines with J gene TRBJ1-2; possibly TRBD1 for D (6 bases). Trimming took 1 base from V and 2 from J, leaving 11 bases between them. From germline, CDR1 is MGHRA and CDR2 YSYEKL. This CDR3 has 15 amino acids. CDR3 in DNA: TGCGCCAGCAGCCAAGGACAGGCCTTCAACTATGGCTACACCTTC. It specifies CASSQGQAFNYGYTF.

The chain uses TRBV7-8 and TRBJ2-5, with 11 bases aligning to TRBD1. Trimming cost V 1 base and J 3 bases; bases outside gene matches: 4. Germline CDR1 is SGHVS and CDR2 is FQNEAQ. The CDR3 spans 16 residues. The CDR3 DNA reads TGTGCCAGCAGCTTAGGACCGGGACAGGGGGAAGAGACCCAGTACTTC. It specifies CASSLGPGQGEETQYF.

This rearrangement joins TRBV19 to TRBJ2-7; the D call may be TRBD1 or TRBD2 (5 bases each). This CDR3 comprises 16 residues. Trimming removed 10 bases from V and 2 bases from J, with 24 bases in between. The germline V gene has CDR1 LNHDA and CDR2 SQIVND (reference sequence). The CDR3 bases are TGTGCCATCCTATCAACGGGGCCAGGGAAGGCCTACGAGCAGTACGTC. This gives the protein CAILSTGPGKAYEQYV.

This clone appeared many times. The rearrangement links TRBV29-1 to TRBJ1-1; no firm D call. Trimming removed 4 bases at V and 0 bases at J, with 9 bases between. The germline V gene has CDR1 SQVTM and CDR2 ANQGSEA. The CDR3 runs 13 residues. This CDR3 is CSVGARMNTEAFF. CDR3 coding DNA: TGCAGCGTTGGAGCGCGCATGAACACTGAAGCTTTCTTT.

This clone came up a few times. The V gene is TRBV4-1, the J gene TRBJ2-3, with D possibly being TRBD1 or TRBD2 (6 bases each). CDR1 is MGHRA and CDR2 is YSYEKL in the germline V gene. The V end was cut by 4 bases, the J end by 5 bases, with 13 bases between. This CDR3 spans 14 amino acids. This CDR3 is CASSRLEGVDTQYF. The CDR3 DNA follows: TGCGCCAGCAGCCGGTTGGAGGGGGTAGATACGCAGTATTTT.

This CDR3 reads CASSEPSDTDTQYF. The CDR3 region has the DNA TGTGCCAGCAGTGAACCCTCCGACACAGATACGCAGTATTTT. The chain has TRBV2 and TRBJ2-3; D unresolved. From germline, CDR1 is SNHLY and CDR2 FYNNEI. This CDR3 spans 14 amino acids. The V and J ends lost 2 bases and 2 bases respectively, with 8 bases between them.